Presented here are 14 T cell receptor beta chains from one specimen sequenced in a study of spatial heterogeneity in lung cancer. Time point described: blood at routine non-recurrence follow-up after resection. TCRs were sequenced from unsorted whole RNA of tumor, nontumor lung or PBMC. TCRdb recomputed calls from the 5' RACE reads with MiXCR, one row per CDR3 protein. The sample lists around 120,000 distinct CDR3 sequences, about 12% seen once, with 16% in the top ten. The source was PBMCs, collected at follow-up. Receptors were obtained from a male donor with early-stage non-small cell lung cancer.

The rearrangement joins TRBV11-2 to TRBJ2-7; tentative D call: TRBD2 (5 bases). CDR1 and CDR2 from the germline V gene are SGHAT and FQNNGV. The V end lost 3 bases, the J end lost 5 bases, and 11 bases lay between the germline ends. The CDR3 runs 13 residues. DNA of the CDR3: TGTGCCAGCAGCTTCGAGGGTAGAAACGAGCAGTACTTC. The encoded protein is CASSFEGRNEQYF.

In this sample, this clonotype turned up many times. The V call is TRBV6-5, the J call TRBJ1-5; TRBD1 matches 8 bases. Trimming at V came to 6 bases and at J to 7 bases, leaving 14 bases not matched to a gene. Germline values: CDR1 MNHEY, CDR2 SVGAGI. The CDR3 totals 16 residues. This CDR3 is CASRPTPGQGRQPQHF. DNA for the CDR3: TGTGCCAGCAGACCTACCCCCGGACAGGGAAGGCAGCCCCAGCATTTT.

This clonotype appeared a few times. The chain recombines TRBV27 with TRBJ2-3; TRBD1 might be the D (6 bases). Trimming took 6 bases from V and 2 from J, leaving 15 bases between them. The CDR3 is made up of 15 amino acids. Germline-derived CDR1 and CDR2 are MNHEY and SMNVEV (reference sequence). The DNA for the CDR3 is TGTGCCAGCAGCGGCTTCGGACAGAACACAGATACGCAGTATTTT. Its protein product is CASSGFGQNTDTQYF.

The chain carries TRBV12-3 or TRBV12-4 and TRBJ2-7; the match to TRBD2 covers 8 bases. V shed 3 bases, J shed 5 bases, and the junction held 9 bases outside the gene matches. The CDR3 covers 15 residues. The CDR3 nucleotides are TGTGCCAGCAGTTTCCCCTACGGGGGGGCCAACGAGCAGTACTTC. This codes for CASSFPYGGANEQYF.

This clonotype turned up a few times. This chain links TRBV9 with TRBJ2-1, with 8 nucleotides matching TRBD2. The CDR3 loop spans 14 amino acids. From germline, CDR1 is SGDLS and CDR2 YYNGEE. V lost 4 bases and J lost 7; bases outside the gene matches: 7. CDR3 bases: TGTGCCAGCAGCTCGGCGGGGGGAGGAAATGAGCAGTTCTTC. Its translation: CASSSAGGGNEQFF.

This chain joins TRBV28 and TRBJ2-4, with D uncertain. V lost 6 bases and J 0 bases, leaving 12 bases between the germline ends. This CDR3 spans 15 amino acids. Germline CDR1 reads MDHEN; CDR2 reads SYDVKM. The DNA of the CDR3 is TGTGCCAGCAGCGAGGAGCAGTTAGCCAAAAACATTCAGTACTTC. The encoded protein is CASSEEQLAKNIQYF.

This chain links TRBV20-1 with TRBJ1-6; TRBD1 agrees at 10 bases. CDR3 size: 17 residues. V lost 2 bases, J lost 0 bases, and 4 bases stayed unmatched. CDR1 is DFQATT, CDR2 SNEGSKA, per germline (reference sequence). CDR3 region: CSARPGQGSSYNSPLHF. The CDR3 region has the DNA TGCAGTGCTAGACCGGGACAGGGGAGCTCCTATAATTCACCCCTCCACTTT.

This clonotype is deemed medium-sized. This chain links TRBV28 with TRBJ1-2; D uncertain. V lost 5 bases and J lost 8, with 15 bases in between. Germline values: CDR1 MDHEN, CDR2 SYDVKM. The CDR3 runs 13 residues. CDR3 residues: CASSPQAVSGYTF. CDR3 bases: TGTGCCAGCAGTCCCCAAGCGGTTTCGGGCTACACCTTC.

This clonotype occurred a few times. The chain couples TRBV7-3 to TRBJ2-1; D is ambiguous. Per the germline V gene, CDR1 is SGHTA and CDR2 is FQGTGA. Between the trimmed V and J ends, which lost 2 bases and 8 bases, there was a span of 10 bases. This CDR3 has 13 amino acids. CDR3 DNA sequence: TGTGCCAGCAGCTTAGGCCCGAGTTATGAGCAGTTCTTC. Translated, it gives CASSLGPSYEQFF.

In its sample, this clonotype was seen many times. The V and J genes are TRBV7-9 and TRBJ2-5; tentative D call: TRBD1 (5 bases). Germline V lookup: CDR1 SEHNR, CDR2 FQNEAQ (reference sequence). This CDR3 contains 15 residues. V was trimmed by 1 base and J by 3 bases, leaving 12 bases between them. Here the CDR3 reads CASSLGDRSKETQYF. Written as DNA, the CDR3 is TGTGCCAGCAGCTTAGGAGACAGATCCAAAGAGACCCAGTACTTC.

The chain couples TRBV5-1 to TRBJ1-4; D is unresolved. CDR3 size: 15 residues. The V gene's germline CDR1 is SGHRS and CDR2 YFSETQ. V lost 4 bases, J lost 3 bases, and 13 bases lay in between. CDR3 sequence: CASSSSPAANEKLFF. The DNA for the CDR3 is TGCGCCAGCAGCAGCTCCCCGGCGGCTAATGAAAAACTGTTTTTT. The full variable domain, rest sourced from reference TRBV5-1 and TRBJ1-4, is KAGVTQTPRYLIKTRGQQVTLSCSPISGHRSVSWYQQTPGQGLQFLFEYFSETQRNKGNFPGRFSGRQFSNSRSEMNVSTLELGDSALYLCASSSSPAANEKLFFGSGTQLSVL.

The chain joins TRBV28 to TRBJ2-5, with 7 bases that match TRBD2. The trim removed 4 bases at V and 3 bases at J, leaving 11 bases unmatched. CDR1 is MDHEN, CDR2 SYDVKM, per germline. The CDR3 spans 16 residues. The DNA for the CDR3 is TGTGCCAGCAGTTCCGAGACTAGCCGCGGCAAAGAGACCCAGTACTTC. Translation: CASSSETSRGKETQYF.

The chain uses TRBV24-1 and TRBJ2-1; the match to TRBD1 covers 7 bases. CDR3 length: 12 amino acids. Germline V CDR1 and CDR2: KGHDR, SFDVKD. V lost 4 bases, J lost 12 bases, and 5 bases stayed unmatched. The CDR3: CATSDPRGSQFF. The DNA for the CDR3 is TGTGCCACCAGTGACCCCAGGGGGTCGCAGTTCTTC.

This clonotype was detected ten times or more. The V call is TRBV5-5, the J call TRBJ2-1; D is unresolved. The germline gives CDR1 SGHKS, CDR2 YYEKEE (reference sequence). The CDR3 loop spans 12 amino acids. Trimming cost V 1 base and J 5 bases, with 4 bases left between them. Here the CDR3 reads CASSLPDNEQFF. CDR3 coding DNA: TGTGCCAGCAGCTTGCCGGACAATGAGCAGTTCTTC. The entire variable domain, with the rest obtained from reference TRBV5-5 and TRBJ2-1, is as follows: DAGVTQSPTHLIKTRGQQVTLRCSPISGHKSVSWYQQVLGQGPQFIFQYYEKEERGRGNFPDRFSARQFPNYSSELNVNALLLGDSALYLCASSLPDNEQFFGPGTRLTVL.